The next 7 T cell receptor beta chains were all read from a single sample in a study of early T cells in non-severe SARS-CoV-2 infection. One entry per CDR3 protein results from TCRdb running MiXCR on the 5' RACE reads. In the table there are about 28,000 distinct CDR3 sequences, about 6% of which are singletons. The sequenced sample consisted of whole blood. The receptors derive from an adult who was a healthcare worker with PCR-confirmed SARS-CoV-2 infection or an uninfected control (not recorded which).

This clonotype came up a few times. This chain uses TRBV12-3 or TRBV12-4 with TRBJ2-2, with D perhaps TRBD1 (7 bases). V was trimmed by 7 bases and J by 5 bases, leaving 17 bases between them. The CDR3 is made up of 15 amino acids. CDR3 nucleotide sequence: TGTGCCAGCACAAGGGGGCTAGCGAGGACCGGGGAGCTGTTTTTT. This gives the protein CASTRGLARTGELFF.

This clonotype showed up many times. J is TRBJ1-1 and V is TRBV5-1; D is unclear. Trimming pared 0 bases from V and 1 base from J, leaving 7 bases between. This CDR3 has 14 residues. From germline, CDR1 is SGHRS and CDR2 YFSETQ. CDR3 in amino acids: CASSLGAGNTEAFF. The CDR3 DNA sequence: TGCGCCAGCAGCTTGGGGGCCGGGAACACTGAAGCTTTCTTT.

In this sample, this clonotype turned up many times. CDR3 DNA: TGTGCCTGGAAGCGTTCCTATAATTCACCCCTCCACTTT. Translating gives CAWKRSYNSPLHF. The gene calls are TRBV30 and TRBJ1-6; D is unresolved. V lost 4 bases to trimming and J lost 1 base, with 5 bases between them. The CDR3 totals 13 residues. The germline V gene has CDR1 GTSNPN and CDR2 SVGIG (reference sequence).

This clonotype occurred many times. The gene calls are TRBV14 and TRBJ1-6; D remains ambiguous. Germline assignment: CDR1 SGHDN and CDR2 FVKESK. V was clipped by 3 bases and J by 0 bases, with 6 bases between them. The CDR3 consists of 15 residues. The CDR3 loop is CASSQRTSYNSPLHF. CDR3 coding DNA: TGTGCCAGCAGCCAGCGTACCTCCTATAATTCACCCCTCCACTTT.

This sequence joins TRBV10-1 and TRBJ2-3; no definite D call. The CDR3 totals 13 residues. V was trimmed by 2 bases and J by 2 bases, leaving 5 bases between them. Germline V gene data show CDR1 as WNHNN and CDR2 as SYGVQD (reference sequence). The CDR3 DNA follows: TGCGCCAGCAGTGAGGGAGCCACAGATACGCAGTATTTT. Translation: CASSEGATDTQYF.

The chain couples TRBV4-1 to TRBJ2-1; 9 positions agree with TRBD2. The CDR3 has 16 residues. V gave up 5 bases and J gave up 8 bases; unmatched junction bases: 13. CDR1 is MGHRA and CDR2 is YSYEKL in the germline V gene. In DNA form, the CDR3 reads TGCGCCAGCAGCGGCGGCGCGGGAGGGGCTTGGGATGAGCAGTTCTTC. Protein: CASSGGAGGAWDEQFF.

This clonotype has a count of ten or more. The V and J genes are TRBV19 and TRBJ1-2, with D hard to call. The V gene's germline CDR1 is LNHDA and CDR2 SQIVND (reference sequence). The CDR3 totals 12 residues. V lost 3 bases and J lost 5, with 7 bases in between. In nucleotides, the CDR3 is TGTGCCAGTAGTATGAGAACATATGGCTACACCTTC. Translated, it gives CASSMRTYGYTF.